A selection of T cell receptor beta chains follows, all from one sample in a study of OX40 agonist ivuxolimab in advanced cancers. Measured with immunoSEQ multiplex PCR; TCRdb has only the in-frame clones, and not every one. Of about 75,000 clones listed, more than 85% were seen once; the top ten hold roughly 8.6%. Specimen: CD4+ or CD8+ T cells sorted from blood, collected in a trial of the OX40 agonist ivuxolimab. The receptor set was obtained from an adult with an advanced solid tumor such as melanoma, head and neck, liver or kidney cancer. Each CDR3 is given with its conserved first and last residue. Fields, in order: CDR3 DNA, CDR3 protein, D gene, J gene, V gene, clone size. D genes are given only for firm matches. Some rows mark clone size as missing; the rest say once, few, many or name a class of expanded clone.

TGCGCCAGCAGCGCTTACAGGGAGGGTGAAGCTTTCTTT CASSAYREGEAFF . TRBJ1-1 TRBV5-1 .
TGTGCCAGCAGTGACTTGACAGCCCGCACAGATACGCAGTATTTT CASSDLTARTDTQYF . TRBJ2-3 TRBV25-1 .
TGTGCCAGCTCACCTGGGACAGGAGGACTTATGAACACTGAAGCTTTCTTT CASSPGTGGLMNTEAFF TRBD1 TRBJ1-1 TRBV18 .
TGTGCCAGCAGCCAGGCCACAGATACGCAGTATTTT CASSQATDTQYF . TRBJ2-3 TRBV11-2 .
TGCAGCGCTCGGGGGCAGGTAGATACGCAGTATTTT CSARGQVDTQYF . TRBJ2-3 TRBV29-1 .
TGCGCCAGCAGCCAAGATGAGGCGGGATCACCGCTGGATACGCAGTATTTT CASSQDEAGSPLDTQYF . TRBJ2-3 TRBV4-1 .
TGTGCCAGCAGCGTAGTCCCTAGCGGGACTGAAGGGGTCTACACCGGGGAGCTGTTTTTT CASSVVPSGTEGVYTGELFF TRBD2 TRBJ2-2 TRBV9 .
TGCGCCAGCAGCCAAGATAGATTGCCGGGACTAGCGGGAGATACGCAGTATTTT CASSQDRLPGLAGDTQYF TRBD2 TRBJ2-3 TRBV4-3 .
TGCGCCAGCAGCTTGGCTACCGGGACAGTTATCTACGAGCAGTACTTC CASSLATGTVIYEQYF TRBD1 TRBJ2-7 TRBV5-1 .
TGTGCCAGCAGTGACCCGGGACGGAACTATGGCTACACCTTC CASSDPGRNYGYTF . TRBJ1-2 TRBV6-5 few
TGTGCCTGGTCCCCCCGGGACAGAAGTACCTATAGCAATCAGCCCCAGCATTTT CAWSPRDRSTYSNQPQHF TRBD1 TRBJ1-5 TRBV30 .
TGTGCCAGCAGGGGGACAGGGGAAGATGGCTACACCTTC CASRGTGEDGYTF TRBD1 TRBJ1-2 TRBV28 .
TGCGCCAGCAGCCAAGTGGACCTCATCTCTTACAATGAGCAGTTCTTC CASSQVDLISYNEQFF . TRBJ2-1 TRBV4-1 .
TGTGCCAGCAGTTACTATGGCGGCCTCTCCTACGAGCAGTACTTC CASSYYGGLSYEQYF . TRBJ2-7 TRBV6-6 .
TGTGCCAGCCGCGAGGGCGGGAGGATAACAGATACGCAGTATTTT CASREGGRITDTQYF TRBD2 TRBJ2-3 TRBV18 .
TGTGCCAGCAGCGTAAGGGGATTGGGACAGGTCAATGAGCAGTTCTTC CASSVRGLGQVNEQFF TRBD1 TRBJ2-1 TRBV9 .
TGTGCCCATCCGTGGTATCAGGGTACCGGGGAGCTGTTTTTT CAHPWYQGTGELFF . TRBJ2-2 TRBV7-9 .
TGTGCCAGCAAAGGCTCAGGGGCCGGTGAGACCCAGTACTTC CASKGSGAGETQYF . TRBJ2-5 TRBV6-5 once
TGTGCCAGCTCCGGGGACAGGGGCACAGATACGCAGTATTTT CASSGDRGTDTQYF TRBD1 TRBJ2-3 TRBV19 .
TGTGCCGGGTTAGGGACAGGGGGCACTGAAGCTTTCTTT CAGLGTGGTEAFF TRBD1 TRBJ1-1 TRBV11-2 .
TGTGCCAGCAGTTACTCTGGGCAGGGAGGGGCCGGGGAGCTGTTTTTT CASSYSGQGGAGELFF TRBD2 TRBJ2-2 TRBV6-6 once
TGTGCCAGCAGCCCCGGACGTACTTCGGACGGGGAGCTGTTTTTT CASSPGRTSDGELFF . TRBJ2-2 TRBV7-9 .
TGTGCCAGCAGGGCCGGGACAGGGGGTCGAACTGAAGCTTTCTTT CASRAGTGGRTEAFF TRBD1 TRBJ1-1 TRBV6-6 .
TGTGCCAGCAGCTTAATGAGGGACAGGGTCAACGATGAGCAGTTCTTC CASSLMRDRVNDEQFF TRBD1 TRBJ2-1 TRBV7-3 .
TGCGCCAGCAGCCAAGGGAGAGGGGCTGAAAAACTGTTTTTT CASSQGRGAEKLFF . TRBJ1-4 TRBV4-3 .
TGCGCCAGCAGCCAAGCCACGGGTGACAGCCAGCCCCAGCATTTT CASSQATGDSQPQHF . TRBJ1-5 TRBV4-3 .
TGTGCCAGCAGTGGACAGAGCTCCTACAATGAGCAGTTCTTC CASSGQSSYNEQFF . TRBJ2-1 TRBV6-1 .
TGTGCCAGCAGCCCCGACAGGGGTCGCGGCACTGAAGCTTTCTTT CASSPDRGRGTEAFF TRBD1 TRBJ1-1 TRBV11-2 once
TGTGCCAGCAGCCCCTCCTTTAGCATAAACATTCAGTACTTC CASSPSFSINIQYF . TRBJ2-4 TRBV7-9 once
TGTGCCATTGGGGGTAACTATGGCTACACCTTC CAIGGNYGYTF . TRBJ1-2 TRBV28 .
TGTGCCAGTAGTGGTTCGGTTGGCGGGAGTCTAGATGAGCAGTTCTTC CASSGSVGGSLDEQFF TRBD2 TRBJ2-1 TRBV19 .
TGCGCCAGCAGCCCGCATGCCGGGTCGGGGGATAATTCACCCCTCCACTTT CASSPHAGSGDNSPLHF . TRBJ1-6 TRBV23-1 once
TGCGCCAGCAGCGTGCGTCCGGGACAGGGGGCAGACGAGCAGTACTTC CASSVRPGQGADEQYF TRBD1 TRBJ2-7 TRBV5-1 .
TGTGCCAGCAAGACCCCACTCTACAGGGACGAGCAGTACTTC CASKTPLYRDEQYF . TRBJ2-7 TRBV28 .
TGTGCCAGCAGCGTGGGTATAGGGACAGGGCACATGAACACTGAAGCTTTCTTT CASSVGIGTGHMNTEAFF TRBD1 TRBJ1-1 TRBV9 once
TGTGCCAGCAGCCAAGCTAGGACAGGCAACTATGGCTACACCTTC CASSQARTGNYGYTF TRBD1 TRBJ1-2 TRBV6-1 .
TGCGCCAGCAGCTTGCTTCCTTCTAGCGGAACCACAGATACGCAGTATTTT CASSLLPSSGTTDTQYF TRBD2 TRBJ2-3 TRBV5-1 .
TGTGCCAGCAGTGACTCGCTGATTATGAACACTGAAGCTTTCTTT CASSDSLIMNTEAFF . TRBJ1-1 TRBV6-4 .
TGTGCCAGGGGACAGGGGGCGGGGGAGCAGTACTTC CARGQGAGEQYF TRBD1 TRBJ2-7 TRBV2 .
TGTGCCAGCAGCTTTTGGGACAGGGACCACGAGCAGTACTTC CASSFWDRDHEQYF TRBD1 TRBJ2-7 TRBV9 .
TGTGCCAGTAGTATGGGGGGGAATAATTCACCCCTCCACTTT CASSMGGNNSPLHF . TRBJ1-6 TRBV19 .
TGTGCCAGCAGCTTGGGTGGCACCTTGAACACTGAAGCTTTCTTT CASSLGGTLNTEAFF . TRBJ1-1 TRBV7-2 .
TGTGCCAGTACTATCGGAAGATCGGTGGGAAACATTCAGTACTTC CASTIGRSVGNIQYF . TRBJ2-4 TRBV19 .
TGTGCCAGCAGCTTAGGGGTACTGGCACGCACAGATACGCAGTATTTT CASSLGVLARTDTQYF . TRBJ2-3 TRBV11-2 .
TGTGCCAGCGGAGTCTCTGGAAACACCATATATTTT CASGVSGNTIYF . TRBJ1-3 TRBV28 .
TGTGCCAGCAGTTACTCCGGGGAGGCTGGAAACACCATATATTTT CASSYSGEAGNTIYF . TRBJ1-3 TRBV6-6 .
TGTGCCACCAGCCTCCGGGCCCCGGGATCCTACGAGCAGTACTTC CATSLRAPGSYEQYF . TRBJ2-7 TRBV15 .
TGTGCCAGCTCACAGACGGACAGGGGGGGCTATGGCTACACCTTC CASSQTDRGGYGYTF TRBD1 TRBJ1-2 TRBV18 .
TGCGCCAGCAGCTTGATACCCGGGCAGGATCAGCCCCAGCATTTT CASSLIPGQDQPQHF . TRBJ1-5 TRBV5-1 once
TGTGCCAGCAGCTCCTTGTCTTCGATCTATTTAGGGGCCTACGAGCAGTACTTC CASSSLSSIYLGAYEQYF . TRBJ2-7 TRBV7-9 .
TGCGCCAGCAGCCAAACCCCTAGCGGGGGGAACCAAGAGACCCAGTACTTC CASSQTPSGGNQETQYF TRBD2 TRBJ2-5 TRBV4-1 .
TGTGCCAGCTCACAAAACAGGGAGAACACTGAAGCTTTCTTT CASSQNRENTEAFF . TRBJ1-1 TRBV18 .
TGTGCCAGCACGAACAGGGACGAGCAGTACTTC CASTNRDEQYF . TRBJ2-7 TRBV6-5 .
TGTGCCAGCAGTGAAACAGGTGTAAGCAATGGCTACACCTTC CASSETGVSNGYTF . TRBJ1-2 TRBV25-1 .
TGTGCCAGCAGCCTTCGTCAACACTATGGCTACACCTTC CASSLRQHYGYTF . TRBJ1-2 TRBV25-1 .
TGTGCCAGCAGCGTAGGATTGGGATGGGCGGGAGAGAAGGGGCGCGAGCAGTACTTC CASSVGLGWAGEKGREQYF TRBD2 TRBJ2-7 TRBV9 .
TGCGCCAGCAGCCAAGCGTCTTCAGGGACGTTGCCCCAGCATTTT CASSQASSGTLPQHF . TRBJ1-5 TRBV4-1 .